These 25 T cell receptor delta chains share one sample of origin, sequenced in a study of γδ T cells in repeated Plasmodium falciparum infection. TCRdb fed the multiplex PCR reads into CATT to redo clone calling. Among tens of thousands of delta-chain clones listed, approximately 1% were seen once. Gammadelta T cells were flow-sorted from PBMC into Vgamma9/Vdelta2+ and Vdelta2-negative populations for bulk analysis. Sequencing input: gamma-delta T cells from blood. These receptors originate from a pool of human donors (malaria-infected and uninfected, not separated).

On this clone itself: This DNA's translation and the protein TCRdb lists, from a much larger clone, do not match at residue 5, likely due to a read error; the protein shown is translated from the DNA. This chain's CDR3 is CALGKLRRGGYGPQLFF. The CDR3 nucleotides read TGTGCTCTTGGGAAACTTCGTCGGGGGGGATATGGGCCACAACTCTTCTTT. The V and J genes are TRDV1 and TRDJ2, with 8 bases lining up with TRDD3. Germline CDR1 is TSWWSYY and CDR2 is QGS. This CDR3 comprises 17 residues.

This clone came up a few times. TCRdb records a much larger clone's protein for this DNA, with a difference at residue 16 that likely arises from a read error; the protein given is the translation of the DNA. The J gene is TRDJ1, the V gene TRDV2; the match to TRDD3 covers 10 bases. The J gene is absent in TCRdb and was assigned here via DNA matching to germline. The CDR3 length is 22 residues. Germline loops: CDR1 GEAIGNYY, CDR2 EKD. Unmatched junction bases numbered 22, after V lost 0 bases and J lost 1 base. CDR3 sequence: CACDTITGGLIKLPNCTDKLIF. CDR3 DNA: TGTGCCTGTGACACCATTACTGGGGGATTGATAAAGCTACCGAATTGCACCGATAAACTCATCTTT.

This clone was seen a few times. A read error likely explains why the TCRdb protein, taken from a much larger clone, differs from this DNA's translation at residue 11; the protein shown is translated from the DNA. The genes are TRDV2 and TRDJ1; 12 nucleotides line up with TRDD3. CDR1 and CDR2 (germline): GEAIGNYY, EKD. The CDR3 has 18 residues. V dropped 3 bases and J dropped 0; count of bases not matched to a gene: 10. CDR3 sequence reads: CACDPLLGDTWYTDKLIF. CDR3 in DNA: TGTGCCTGTGACCCCCTACTGGGGGATACATGGTACACCGATAAACTCATCTTT.

This clone turned up a few times. The protein that TCRdb holds for this DNA derives from a much larger clone and differs from the translated DNA at residue 17, which likely indicates a read error; the protein shown here is translated from the DNA. The V gene is TRDV2, but the J gene lacks a call; the table's TRDD3 call for D was not verified on the DNA. The CDR3 contains 18 residues. Germline V gene sequence: CDR1 GEAIGNYY, CDR2 EKD. CDR3 protein: CACDTARLWGHNVKKLTF. The CDR3 nucleotides read TGTGCCTGTGACACCGCGAGATTGTGGGGGCACAATGTCAAAAAACTCACCTTT.

This clone was seen more than once but under ten times. A read error likely explains why the TCRdb protein, taken from a much larger clone, differs from this DNA's translation at residue 22; the protein shown is translated from the DNA. The CDR3 sequence: CALGENPITLLHLSGPYWTRPPIF. The CDR3 region has the DNA TGTGCTCTTGGGGAAAATCCAATAACGTTACTTCATCTCTCCGGCCCCTACTGGACCAGACCCCCGATCTTT. With the J gene uncalled, the V gene is TRDV1; no check of the table's D call, TRDD3, against the DNA was made. This CDR3 has 24 amino acids. Germline assignment: CDR1 TSWWSYY and CDR2 QGS.

The sample holds a few counts of this clone. The protein held in TCRdb is that of a much larger clone and does not match this DNA's translation at residue 8, likely because of a read error; the protein shown is translated from the DNA. The chain has TRDV2 and TRDJ1, with 7 bases identical to TRDD3. TCRdb does not report a J gene; here it was assigned by matching the DNA to germline references. Germline V gene sequence: CDR1 GEAIGNYY, CDR2 EKD. V trimming: 1 base; J trimming: 0 bases; junction bases outside the gene matches: 4. CDR3 length: 15 amino acids. CDR3 region: CACDTLGPNTDKLIF. The CDR3 DNA reads as TGTGCCTGTGACACACTGGGGCCTAACACCGATAAACTCATCTTT.

This clone occurred a few times. The TCRdb record carries a much larger clone's protein, which differs from this DNA's translation at residue 11; a read error is the likely cause, and the protein listed here is the DNA translation. The chain combines TRAV14/DV4 with TRDJ1; D not resolved. The V gene's germline CDR1 is TSDPSYG and CDR2 QGSYDQQN (reference sequence). The CDR3 consists of 13 residues. In DNA, the CDR3 is TGTGCAACCCTTATCCGGGTAGCCGATAAACCCATCTTT. Translated, it gives CATLIRVADKPIF.

This clone has only a few counts. The protein TCRdb lists belongs to a much larger clone and differs from this DNA's translation at residue 6, which points to a read error; the protein shown is made from the DNA. The chain joins TRDV2 to TRDJ1; maybe TRDD3 (6 bases). No J gene was available from TCRdb, and it was assigned here by a germline match of the DNA. CDR3 size: 16 residues. V was cut by 2 bases and J by 0 bases, with 15 bases left in between. CDR1 and CDR2 (germline): GEAIGNYY, EKD. The CDR3 DNA sequence: TGTGCCTGTGACAAGATGGGGGTTCTCTACACCGATAAACTCATCTTT. Translation: CACDKMGVLYTDKLIF.

This clone was detected only a few times. TCRdb records a much larger clone's protein for this DNA, with a difference at residue 16 that likely arises from a read error; the protein given is the translation of the DNA. This sequence joins TRDV1 and TRDJ1; TRDD2 is a possible D gene (5 bases). Because TCRdb records no J gene, it was assigned here through a match of the DNA to germline. Looked up from germline, CDR1 is TSWWSYY and CDR2 is QGS. The CDR3 sequence is 22 residues long. Deletions cut 5 bases from V and 1 base from J, with 35 bases between. The CDR3 loop is CALGKSPSVGPNKTKSTDKLIF. The CDR3, as DNA: TGTGCTCTTGGGAAATCCCCTTCGGTGGGACCGAATAAGACTAAGTCCACCGATAAACTCATCTTT.

TRDV2 is the V gene, and the J gene was not called. Germline V CDR1 and CDR2: GEAIGNYY, EKD. The CDR3 consists of 14 residues. The DNA for the CDR3 is TGTGCCTGTGAAAAAAATTGGGTAGTTGGAGGAATAATCTTT. It codes for CACEKNWVVGGIIF.

This clone was picked up a small number of times. This likely stems from a read error, as it lies one base from a far larger clone. This sample also contains other DNA sequences that code for the same CDR3. The J gene has no call, while the V gene is TRDV1; TRDD3 is the table's D call and was not checked against the DNA. Per the germline V gene, CDR1 is TSWWSYY and CDR2 is QGS. The CDR3 contains 18 residues. CDR3 protein: CALGEDGSTGGYALKLIF. The CDR3 DNA sequence: TGTGCTCTTGGGGAAGACGGGAGTACTGGGGGATACGCCCTAAAGCTCATCTTT.

At least ten counts were recorded for this clone. The V call is TRDV1, the J call TRDJ1; D not resolved. From germline, CDR1 is TSWWSYY and CDR2 QGS. The CDR3 loop spans 20 amino acids. The V gene lost 3 bases and the J gene lost 0 bases, with 26 bases spanning the gap. In nucleotides, the CDR3 is TGTGCTCTTGGGGATCAGTCCCGCTTCGATTGCTGCGCCCACACCGATAAACTCATCTTT. This codes for CALGDQSRFDCCAHTDKLIF.

In this sample, this clone turned up a few times. This DNA's translation differs at residue 23 from TCRdb's protein, which comes from a much larger clone; a read error is likely, and the protein shown is translated from the DNA. V and J are TRDV1 and TRDJ2, with 13 positions matching TRDD3. The J gene was not available in TCRdb and was assigned here by matching the DNA to germline segments. Germline V gene sequence: CDR1 TSWWSYY, CDR2 QGS. This CDR3 comprises 24 residues. The V segment lost 1 base and the J segment 12 bases; nucleotides outside the gene matches: 32. CDR3 sequence (DNA): TGTGCTCTTGGGGAACCTCGTTATGGGCTACTGGGGGATACGCCAATCCTATACACCGATAAACTCTTCTTT. Protein: CALGEPRYGLLGDTPILYTDKLFF.

About this clone itself: A far larger clone is a single base away, which makes a read error likely. The sample contains more than one DNA sequence encoding this CDR3. The chain couples TRDV1 to TRDJ2; tentative D call: TRDD3 (6 bases). V was cut by 4 bases and J by 1 base, with 25 bases left in between. CDR1 and CDR2 from the germline V gene are TSWWSYY and QGS. The CDR3 contains 20 residues. The CDR3 sequence: CALGGHRFQLGGLLTAQLFF. As DNA, the CDR3 is TGTGCTCTTGGGGGCCACCGCTTCCAACTTGGGGGCCTTTTGACAGCACAACTCTTCTTT.

This clone has ten or more counts. TCRdb has a much larger clone's protein, which differs at residue 5 from the translation of this DNA, likely because of a read error; what is shown is the protein translated from the DNA. V usage is TRAV38-2/DV8 and J usage is TRDJ1, with a weak D call TRDD3 (9 bases). Germline V gene lookup returns CDR1 TSESDYY and CDR2 QEAYKQQN. This CDR3 region has 23 residues. The germline V and J ends were trimmed by 4 bases and 2 bases, with 39 bases remaining between them. The CDR3 nucleotides read TGTGCTTATAGGGGTAAGATTTCCTTCCTAGACCCTACTGGGGGACACGGGACCGATAAACTCATCTTT. Amino acids: CAYRGKISFLDPTGGHGTDKLIF.

Only a few counts were recorded for this clone. The TCRdb record carries a much larger clone's protein, which differs from this DNA's translation at residue 4; a read error is the likely cause, and the protein listed here is the DNA translation. The rearrangement links TRDV1 to TRDJ1; 8 positions match TRDD3. Trimming took 7 bases from V and 1 from J; bases not matched to a gene: 35. This CDR3 is built from 24 residues. From germline, CDR1 is TSWWSYY and CDR2 QGS. This CDR3 is CALVGKGVNPGDSPRGGCTDKLIF. The CDR3 DNA reads as TGTGCTCTTGTGGGAAAGGGTGTTAATCCAGGGGATTCCCCGCGTGGGGGATGCACCGATAAACTCATCTTT.

In its sample, this clone was seen a few times. A far larger clone is only one base removed, so a read error is likely. At the DNA level, this CDR3 is encoded by other sequences in the same sample as well. The chain couples TRDV2 to TRDJ1; TRDD3 aligns across 12 bases. Here the J gene was assigned by germline matching of the DNA, as TCRdb has none. The CDR3 loop spans 18 amino acids. Germline V gives CDR1 GEAIGNYY, CDR2 EKD. The chain's CDR3 is CACDTVTWGIRRTDKLIF. The CDR3 nucleotides read TGCGCCTGTGACACCGTGACCTGGGGGATACGCCGCACCGATAAACTCATCTTT.

This clone appeared many times. The protein TCRdb lists belongs to a much larger clone and differs from this DNA's translation at residue 10, which points to a read error; the protein shown is made from the DNA. This sequence joins TRDV2 and TRDJ1, with D perhaps matching TRDD3 (6 bases). The J gene was not available in TCRdb and was assigned here by matching the DNA to germline segments. The CDR3 has 20 amino acids. Germline V CDR1 and CDR2: GEAIGNYY, EKD. V lost 0 bases to trimming and J lost 0 bases, with 25 bases between them. Written as DNA, the CDR3 is TGTGCCTGTGACACCTATGATGAGGAGCCGGGGGAGAGGTACACCGATAAACTCATCTTT. It specifies CACDTYDEEPGERYTDKLIF.

This clone has only a few counts. The protein given by TCRdb reflects a much larger clone and differs at residue 3 from this DNA's translation, likely from a read error; the protein shown is the DNA's translation. The rearrangement links TRDV2 to TRDJ1; TRDD3 matches 13 bases. TCRdb supplies no J gene; here it was assigned by aligning the nucleotide sequence to germline. Germline loops: CDR1 GEAIGNYY, CDR2 EKD. The CDR3 contains 20 residues. The CDR3 sequence is CARDTPFTGGYEGYTDKLIF. The CDR3 DNA reads as TGTGCCCGTGACACACCCTTTACTGGGGGATACGAAGGATACACCGATAAACTCATCTTT.

This clone turned up a few times. TCRdb's entry gives the protein of a much larger clone, which mismatches this DNA's translation at residue 13, likely from a read error; the protein reported here is translated from the DNA. V usage is TRDV2 and J usage is TRDJ1; D is undetermined. The J gene, left out of TCRdb, was set here by checking the DNA against germline. The CDR3 spans 16 residues. Germline V gene lookup returns CDR1 GEAIGNYY and CDR2 EKD. The CDR3 DNA is TGTGCCTGTGACACCGTCGGAGACGCGTACACCGATGAACTCATCTTT. Translating it yields CACDTVGDAYTDELIF.

This clone was counted a few times. TCRdb has a much larger clone's protein, which differs at residues 8 and 14 from the translation of this DNA, likely because of a read error; what is shown is the protein translated from the DNA. CDR3 sequence (DNA): TGTGCCTGTGTCAACCTGGGGTATATGGCGACCGATAAACGCATCTTT. Amino acid sequence: CACVNLGYMATDKRIF. V and J are TRDV2 and TRDJ1; D might be TRDD3 (6 bases). Germline CDR1 is GEAIGNYY and CDR2 is EKD. The CDR3 consists of 16 residues.

This clone was found many times. The gene calls are TRDV2 and TRDJ1; weak D call: TRDD3 (5 bases). V gave up 4 bases and J gave up 0 bases, with 26 bases separating them. Germline V lookup: CDR1 GEAIGNYY, CDR2 EKD. CDR3 length: 19 amino acids. The CDR3 DNA reads TGTGCCTGTGATAACATCATCGCTTCAAGGGGAGCTTACACCGATAAACTCATCTTT. As protein: CACDNIIASRGAYTDKLIF.

As regards this clone: TCRdb assigns this DNA the protein of a much larger clone, which departs from its translation at residue 3; this likely reflects a read error, and the protein shown comes from translating the DNA. The J gene is TRDJ3, the V gene TRDV2; D possibly corresponds to TRDD3 (5 bases). No J gene was available from TCRdb, and it was assigned here by a germline match of the DNA. The V gene's germline CDR1 is GEAIGNYY and CDR2 EKD. This CDR3 is built from 19 residues. The CDR3: CAWDTAGALRAWDTRQMFF. CDR3 coding DNA: TGTGCCTGGGACACCGCGGGGGCGTTGAGAGCCTGGGACACCCGACAGATGTTTTTC.

There are a few counts of this clone. This probably arose from a read error, given a far larger clone one base away. The sample has other DNA sequences that encode this CDR3 too. The V call is TRDV2, the J call TRDJ1, with TRDD3 matching over 7 bases. Germline V CDR1 and CDR2: GEAIGNYY, EKD. The CDR3 has 19 residues. The CDR3 coding sequence is TGTGCTTGTGACACGAGAAGAGGGGATAAAAGGAGGTACACCGATAAACTCATCTTT. Amino acid sequence: CACDTRRGDKRRYTDKLIF.

This clone was detected only a few times. This DNA's translation differs at residue 12 from TCRdb's protein, which comes from a much larger clone; a read error is likely, and the protein shown is translated from the DNA. The same CDR3 arises from other DNA sequences in this sample as well. CDR3 sequence: CACDTGGLRGSRDTRQMFF. CDR3 bases: TGTGCCTGTGACACTGGGGGCCTGAGGGGCTCCAGGGACACCCGACAGATGTTTTTC. The gene calls are TRDV2 and TRDJ3; a possible D gene is TRDD3 (6 bases). TCRdb carries no J gene annotation; the J gene was assigned here by matching the DNA with germline. The CDR3 has 19 residues. Germline V lookup: CDR1 GEAIGNYY, CDR2 EKD.